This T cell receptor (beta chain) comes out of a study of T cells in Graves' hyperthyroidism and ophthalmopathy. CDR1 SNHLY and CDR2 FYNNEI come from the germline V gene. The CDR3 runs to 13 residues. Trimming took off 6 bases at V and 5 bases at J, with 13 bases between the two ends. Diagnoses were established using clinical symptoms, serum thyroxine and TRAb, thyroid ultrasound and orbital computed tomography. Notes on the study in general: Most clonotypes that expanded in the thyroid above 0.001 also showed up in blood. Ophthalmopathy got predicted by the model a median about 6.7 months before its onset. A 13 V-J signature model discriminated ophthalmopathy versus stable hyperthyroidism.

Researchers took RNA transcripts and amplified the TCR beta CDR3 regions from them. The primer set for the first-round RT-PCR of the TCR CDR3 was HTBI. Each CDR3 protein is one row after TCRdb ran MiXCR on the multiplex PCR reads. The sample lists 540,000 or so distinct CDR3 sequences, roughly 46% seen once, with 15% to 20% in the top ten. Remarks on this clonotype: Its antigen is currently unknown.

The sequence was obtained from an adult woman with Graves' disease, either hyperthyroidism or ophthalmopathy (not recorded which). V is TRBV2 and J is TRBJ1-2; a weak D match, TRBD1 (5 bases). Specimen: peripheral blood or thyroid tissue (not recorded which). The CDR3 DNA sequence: TGTGCCAGCAGCTACGACAAGGGGTATGGCTACACCTTC. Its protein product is CASSYDKGYGYTF.